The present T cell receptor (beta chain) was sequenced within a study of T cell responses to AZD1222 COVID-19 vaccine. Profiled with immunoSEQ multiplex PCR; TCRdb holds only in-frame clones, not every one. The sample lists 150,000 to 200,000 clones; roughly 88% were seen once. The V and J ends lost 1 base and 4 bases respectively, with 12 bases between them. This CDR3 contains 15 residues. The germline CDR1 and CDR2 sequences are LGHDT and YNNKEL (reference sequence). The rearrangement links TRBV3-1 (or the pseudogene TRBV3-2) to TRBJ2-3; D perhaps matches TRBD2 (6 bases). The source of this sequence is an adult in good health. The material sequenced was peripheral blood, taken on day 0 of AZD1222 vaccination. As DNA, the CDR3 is TGTGCCAGCAGCCAAGGGAGGGTTAGCCCAGATACGCAGTATTTT. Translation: CASSQGRVSPDTQYF.